This T cell receptor (beta chain) was recorded in a study of response to subunit inactivated influenza vaccine. TCRdb called the RT-PCR reads again in MiXCR, with one record for every CDR3 protein. The table records hundreds of thousands of distinct CDR3 sequences, over 9% of them present only once. V was pared by 7 bases and J by 4 bases, with 13 bases between. Germline values: CDR1 SGHTA, CDR2 FQGNSA. The CDR3 is made up of 13 amino acids. These data also formed part of another study, on T cells expressing NK-cell markers. As that report states: Synthesis of TCR beta cDNA relied on 5'RACE template switching carrying UMIs. Repertoires of TCR beta were obtained from T cells sorted as CD3+CD56+NKG2C+, CD3+CD56+NKG2C- and CD3+CD56-NKG2C+. Sequencing covered eight donors, seven HCMV-seropositive and one seronegative. Sorting of alpha-beta TCR T cells alone was achieved in several experiments with an anti-gamma-delta TCR antibody.

The chain recombines TRBV7-2 with TRBJ2-5; possibly TRBD1 for D (5 bases). Sequenced here: PBMCs from blood, sampled on the day of vaccination. The receptor's source is a man aged 50 to 59 who received an inactivated influenza vaccine. CDR3 nucleotides: TGTGCCAGCACCAAAAATCAGGGAGAGACCCAGTACTTC. It specifies CASTKNQGETQYF.